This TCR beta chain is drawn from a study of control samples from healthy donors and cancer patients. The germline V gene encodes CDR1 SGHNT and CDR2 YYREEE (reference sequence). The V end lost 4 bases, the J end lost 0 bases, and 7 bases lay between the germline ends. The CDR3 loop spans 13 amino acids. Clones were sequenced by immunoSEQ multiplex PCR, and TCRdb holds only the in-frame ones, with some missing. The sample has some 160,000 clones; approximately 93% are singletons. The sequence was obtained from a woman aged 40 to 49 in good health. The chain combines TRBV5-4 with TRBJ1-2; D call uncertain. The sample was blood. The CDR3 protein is CASSPEANYGYTF. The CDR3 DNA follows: TGTGCCAGCAGCCCCGAAGCTAACTATGGCTACACCTTC.